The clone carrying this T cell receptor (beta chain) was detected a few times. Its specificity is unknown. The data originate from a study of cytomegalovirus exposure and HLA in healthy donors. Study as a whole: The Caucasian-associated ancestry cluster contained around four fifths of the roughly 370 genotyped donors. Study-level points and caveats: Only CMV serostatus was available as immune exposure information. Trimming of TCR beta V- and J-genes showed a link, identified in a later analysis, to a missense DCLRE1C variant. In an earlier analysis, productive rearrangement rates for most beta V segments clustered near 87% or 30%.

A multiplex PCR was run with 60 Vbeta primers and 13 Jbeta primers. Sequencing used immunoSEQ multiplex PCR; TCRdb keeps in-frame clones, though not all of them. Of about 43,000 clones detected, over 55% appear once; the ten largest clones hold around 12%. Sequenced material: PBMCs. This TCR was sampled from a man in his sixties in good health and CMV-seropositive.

The CDR3, as DNA: TGTGCCAGTAGGGTGACTAGCGGGAGTTACAATGAGCAGTTCTTC. Its translation: CASRVTSGSYNEQFF. The V and J genes are TRBV19 and TRBJ2-1, with TRBD2 identical over 12 bases. Germline lookup yields CDR1 LNHDA and CDR2 SQIVND (reference sequence). V lost 6 bases to trimming and J lost 4 bases; unmatched junction nucleotides: 4. CDR3 size: 15 residues. Complete variable domain (other parts from reference TRBV19 and TRBJ2-1): DGGITQSPKYLFRKEGQNVTLSCEQNLNHDAMYWYRQDPGQGLRLIYYSQIVNDFQKGDIAEGYSVSREKKESFPLTVTSAQKNPTAFYLCASRVTSGSYNEQFFGPGTRLTVL.